This TCR beta chain is drawn from a study of shared clonotypes between healthy human individuals. Study-level information: The cohort had a couple of women and a few men, ages 18 to 49.

V shed 3 bases and J 7 bases; nucleotides not matched to a gene: 7. CDR1 KGHSH and CDR2 LQKENI come from the germline V gene. The CDR3 has 14 amino acids. In this sample, this clone turned up a few times. Other DNA sequences of this sample code for an identical CDR3. The method was immunoSEQ multiplex PCR; TCRdb's version includes in-frame clones alone and lacks a portion of them. The sample holds a few million clones, approximately 90% seen once. The source is a man aged 18 to 29 in good health. Material: naive CD4+ T cells sorted from blood. The subset denotes: CD45RA+ positively selected. The V gene is TRBV18, the J gene TRBJ1-2, with TRBD1 matching 8 bases. The CDR3 nucleotides read TGTGCCAGCTCACCCGGACAGGGAGCTAGTGGCTACACCTTC. The encoded protein is CASSPGQGASGYTF.